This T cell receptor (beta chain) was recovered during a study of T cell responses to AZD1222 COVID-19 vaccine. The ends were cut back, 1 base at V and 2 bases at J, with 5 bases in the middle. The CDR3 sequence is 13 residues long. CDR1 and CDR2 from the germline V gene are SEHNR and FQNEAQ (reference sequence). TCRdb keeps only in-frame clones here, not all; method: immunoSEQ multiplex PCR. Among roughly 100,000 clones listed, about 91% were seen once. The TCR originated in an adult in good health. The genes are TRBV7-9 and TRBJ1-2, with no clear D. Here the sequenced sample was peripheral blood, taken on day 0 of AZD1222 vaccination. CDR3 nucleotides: TGTGCCAGCAGCTTAGGAGAGAACTATGGCTACACCTTC. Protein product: CASSLGENYGYTF.